These 28 T cell receptor beta chains originate from one sample sequenced in a study of identical twins. MiXCR was run by TCRdb on the 5' RACE reads, yielding one entry per CDR3 protein. The table includes about 240,000 distinct CDR3 sequences, more than 9.5% detected once. These same data were also listed under a study on yellow fever vaccine responses in identical twins.

Sequencing input: memory (CD45RO+) T cells sorted from blood. These receptors came from a woman younger than 30 in good health.

A few counts support this clonotype. The chain combines TRBV3-1 with TRBJ2-2; a possible D gene is TRBD2 (6 bases). The V gene's germline CDR1 is LGHDT and CDR2 YNNKEL (reference sequence). V was cut by 4 bases and J by 3 bases, with 15 bases left in between. The CDR3 covers 16 residues. CDR3 in DNA: TGTGCCAGCAGCCGGAGATACCGACTAGACACCGGGGAGCTGTTTTTT. Translated, it gives CASSRRYRLDTGELFF. Combining the CDR3 with reference TRBV3-1 and TRBJ2-2 gives the whole variable domain DTAVSQTPKYLVTQMGNDKSIKCEQNLGHDTMYWYKQDSKKFLKIMFSYNNKELIINETVPNRFSPKSPDKAHLNLHINSLELGDSAVYFCASSRRYRLDTGELFFGEGSRLTVL.

This clonotype was counted only a few times. The V gene is TRBV20-1, the J gene TRBJ2-7; TRBD1 aligns across 10 bases. The CDR3 runs to 15 residues. V trimming: 0 bases; J trimming: 2 bases; junction bases outside the gene matches: 4. Germline CDR1 DFQATT, CDR2 SNEGSKA (reference sequence). CDR3 protein: CSARDGDRGTYEQYF. The CDR3 DNA reads TGCAGTGCTAGAGATGGGGACAGGGGAACCTACGAGCAGTACTTC.

This clonotype was recorded many times. V usage is TRBV20-1 and J usage is TRBJ2-1; perhaps TRBD2 as D (5 bases). The CDR3 has 15 residues. CDR1 is DFQATT, CDR2 SNEGSKA, per germline (reference sequence). V lost 3 bases and J 0 bases, leaving 12 bases between the germline ends. The CDR3 DNA follows: TGCAGTGCTAGGGGAGCGACAAACTCCTACAATGAGCAGTTCTTC. This sequence encodes CSARGATNSYNEQFF.

This clonotype was found a few times. The CDR3 reads CASSYSSSGGARSTDTQYF. The CDR3 region has the DNA TGTGCCAGCAGTTACTCATCCAGCGGGGGGGCCCGTAGCACAGATACGCAGTATTTT. The chain has TRBV6-5 and TRBJ2-3, with 10 bases lining up with TRBD2. CDR3 length equals 19 residues. Trimming removed 0 bases from V and 0 bases from J; junction bases left unmatched: 9. Germline CDR1 MNHEY, CDR2 SVGAGI.

V usage is TRBV9 and J usage is TRBJ2-1, with 9 bases identical to TRBD1. This CDR3 spans 14 amino acids. Germline lookup yields CDR1 SGDLS and CDR2 YYNGEE. Losses at the gene ends were 4 bases for V and 6 bases for J; bases not matched to a gene: 5. The CDR3 sequence is CASSSQGAVNEQFF. The DNA of the CDR3 is TGTGCCAGCAGCTCACAGGGGGCGGTCAATGAGCAGTTCTTC.

This clonotype has a handful of counts. This chain uses TRBV12-3 or TRBV12-4 with TRBJ2-1; D is ambiguous. The CDR3 sequence is 12 residues long. V was cut by 5 bases and J by 10 bases, with 12 bases left in between. The CDR3 region is CASSTPKREQFF. CDR3 DNA: TGTGCCAGCAGTACCCCAAAGCGCGAGCAGTTCTTC.

This clonotype was observed a handful of times. V and J are TRBV7-9 and TRBJ2-7; D call uncertain. V lost 3 bases to trimming and J lost 6 bases, with 6 bases between them. This CDR3 spans 11 amino acids. Germline assignment: CDR1 SEHNR and CDR2 FQNEAQ (reference sequence). The CDR3 nucleotides read TGTGCCAGCAGCTTGACGAGCGAGCAGTACTTC. Amino acids: CASSLTSEQYF.

The rearrangement uses TRBV3-1 and TRBJ2-7, with D possibly TRBD1 on 6 matching bases. Between the trimmed V and J ends, which lost 2 bases and 4 bases, there was a span of 9 bases. This CDR3 has 13 residues. Germline CDR1 reads LGHDT; CDR2 reads YNNKEL (reference sequence). The CDR3 DNA reads TGTGCCAGCAGCCAATTAACAGGGTACGAGCAGTACTTC. This sequence encodes CASSQLTGYEQYF.

The chain couples TRBV5-4 to TRBJ2-7; D unclear. From germline, CDR1 is SGHNT and CDR2 YYREEE (reference sequence). The V end lost 5 bases, the J end lost 3 bases, and 18 bases lay between the germline ends. There are 15 residues in the CDR3. CDR3 bases: TGTGCCAGCAGTCCTGGCGCGGCTTCCGACTACGAGCAGTACTTC. Protein sequence: CASSPGAASDYEQYF.

The chain is built from TRBV19 and TRBJ2-1; D is uncertain. This CDR3 contains 14 residues. CDR1 and CDR2 from the germline V gene are LNHDA and SQIVND (reference sequence). Trimming stripped 3 bases from V and 5 bases from J, with 11 bases between. Here the CDR3 DNA reads TGTGCCAGTAGTATTGGGATGGGGAACAATGAGCAGTTCTTC. Encoded protein: CASSIGMGNNEQFF.

This clonotype was counted many times. V and J are TRBV29-1 and TRBJ2-3; 10 bases line up with TRBD1. The CDR3 has 16 residues. J was trimmed by 5 bases and V by 4 bases; bases with no gene match: 12. Germline V gene sequence: CDR1 SQVTM, CDR2 ANQGSEA. Here the CDR3 DNA reads TGCAGCGTTGTGGGGGCCGGGACAGGGGCGGTAGATACGCAGTATTTT. It translates to CSVVGAGTGAVDTQYF.

This clonotype was counted at least ten times. V usage is TRBV20-1 and J usage is TRBJ2-1; 12 bases align to TRBD2. The V gene's germline CDR1 is DFQATT and CDR2 SNEGSKA (reference sequence). CDR3 size: 14 residues. The V and J ends lost 6 bases and 4 bases, in that order; junction bases with no gene match: 4. The CDR3 DNA reads as TGCAGTGCCCAACTAGCGGGGGGATACAATGAGCAGTTCTTC. As protein: CSAQLAGGYNEQFF.

J is TRBJ2-1 and V is TRBV6-2 or TRBV6-3; tentative D call: TRBD2 (5 bases). The V and J ends lost 6 bases and 5 bases respectively, with 17 bases between them. The CDR3 length is 15 residues. Germline CDR1 reads MNHEY; CDR2 reads SVGEGT. Here the CDR3 reads CASSPVGPGNNEQFF. For the CDR3, the DNA is TGTGCCAGCAGCCCGGTAGGTCCGGGAAACAATGAGCAGTTCTTC.

A few counts support this clonotype. The chain joins TRBV4-2 to TRBJ1-5; TRBD1 might be the D (5 bases). This CDR3 has 17 amino acids. The germline V and J ends were trimmed by 0 bases and 2 bases, with 14 bases remaining between them. The germline CDR1 and CDR2 sequences are LGHNA and YNFKEQ. The chain's CDR3 is CASSQDGGLLGNQPQHF. In nucleotides, the CDR3 is TGTGCCAGCAGCCAAGATGGGGGACTACTTGGCAATCAGCCCCAGCATTTT.

This clonotype occurred many times. V is TRBV5-1 and J is TRBJ2-7; no firm D call. The CDR3 runs 14 residues. V gave up 0 bases and J gave up 0 bases, with 7 bases separating them. The germline gives CDR1 SGHRS, CDR2 YFSETQ. DNA for the CDR3: TGCGCCAGCAGCTTGGGCATACCCTCCTACGAGCAGTACTTC. Translation gives CASSLGIPSYEQYF.

V usage is TRBV6-1 and J usage is TRBJ2-3; 12 nucleotides agree with TRBD2. V lost 7 bases and J lost 3; bases outside the gene matches: 5. The V gene's germline CDR1 is MNHNS and CDR2 SASEGT. There are 15 residues in the CDR3. The CDR3 region has the DNA TGTGCCAGCAAACTGACTAGCGGGGGAACAGATACGCAGTATTTT. Encoded protein: CASKLTSGGTDTQYF.

This clonotype was observed a handful of times. CDR3 residues: CASTPAGAGYNEQFF. CDR3 coding DNA: TGTGCCAGCACACCAGCGGGGGCCGGGTACAATGAGCAGTTCTTC. The V and J genes are TRBV28 and TRBJ2-1; TRBD2 aligns across 8 bases. V shed 7 bases and J 4 bases; nucleotides not matched to a gene: 9. The CDR3 consists of 15 residues. Germline V CDR1 and CDR2: MDHEN, SYDVKM.

This clonotype was found a few times. The chain uses TRBV3-1 and TRBJ2-3, with 13 bases identical to TRBD2. The germline CDR1 and CDR2 sequences are LGHDT and YNNKEL (reference sequence). CDR3 length: 18 amino acids. V trimming: 4 bases; J trimming: 5 bases; junction bases outside the gene matches: 12. CDR3 in DNA: TGTGCCAGCAGCCCGGGCAACCTCCGGACTAGCGGGGGAGATACGCAGTATTTT. Its translation: CASSPGNLRTSGGDTQYF.

This clonotype was observed a handful of times. The chain couples TRBV20-1 to TRBJ2-1; unclear D gene. The germline V gene has CDR1 DFQATT and CDR2 SNEGSKA (reference sequence). V dropped 7 bases and J dropped 0 bases, with 10 bases sitting between them. This CDR3 has 13 amino acids. The CDR3 nucleotides are TGCAGTGTTCACTCTAGCTCCTACAATGAGCAGTTCTTC. Protein product: CSVHSSSYNEQFF.

This clonotype was found a few times. This rearrangement joins TRBV5-1 to TRBJ2-2; D unresolved. Trimming took off 1 base at V and 8 bases at J, with 9 bases between the two ends. Germline CDR1 reads SGHRS; CDR2 reads YFSETQ. CDR3 length: 13 residues. CDR3 coding DNA: TGCGCCAGCAGCTTGCTATCAGCGGGGGAGCTGTTTTTT. Its protein is CASSLLSAGELFF.

This clonotype has a handful of counts. This chain joins TRBV14 and TRBJ2-5; 7 bases line up with TRBD1. CDR1 and CDR2 from the germline V gene are SGHDN and FVKESK. The CDR3 extends over 15 amino acids. Germline trimming cut 4 bases from V and 3 bases from J; bases unmatched to any gene: 8. CDR3 protein: CASSPFGTAEETQYF. CDR3 coding DNA: TGTGCCAGCAGCCCCTTCGGGACAGCTGAAGAGACCCAGTACTTC.

The chain couples TRBV5-1 to TRBJ1-2; D is undetermined. The germline V gene has CDR1 SGHRS and CDR2 YFSETQ. CDR3 length: 13 residues. The ends were cut back, 1 base at V and 6 bases at J, with 10 bases in the middle. CDR3 nucleotide sequence: TGCGCCAGCAGCTTGATTGGGGAAGATGGCTACACCTTC. Translated, it gives CASSLIGEDGYTF.

The chain combines TRBV18 with TRBJ2-2; 13 nucleotides line up with TRBD2. The CDR3 totals 18 residues. V was pared by 5 bases and J by 1 base, with 7 bases of the junction left unmatched. The V gene's germline CDR1 is KGHSH and CDR2 LQKENI. The CDR3 DNA follows: TGTGCCAGCTCAACCGGGACTAGCGGGATCGGGAACACCGGGGAGCTGTTTTTT. As protein: CASSTGTSGIGNTGELFF.

The chain employs TRBV7-9 and TRBJ2-5; the match to TRBD2 covers 12 bases. Germline assignment: CDR1 SEHNR and CDR2 FQNEAQ (reference sequence). The CDR3 runs to 16 residues. Trimming at V came to 4 bases and at J to 1 base, leaving 4 bases not matched to a gene. In DNA form, the CDR3 reads TGTGCCAGCAGCTCTCTAGCGGGAGGGATCCAAGAGACCCAGTACTTC. Protein sequence: CASSSLAGGIQETQYF.

This clonotype was observed at least ten times. The rearrangement joins TRBV12-3 or TRBV12-4 to TRBJ1-5; weak D call: TRBD1 (6 bases). Trimming removed 6 bases at V and 1 base at J, with 13 bases between. The CDR3 is 15 residues long. For the CDR3, the DNA is TGTGCCAGCAGCCCAGGGGTCGGGAGCAATCAGCCCCAGCATTTT. Translation gives CASSPGVGSNQPQHF.

In its sample, this clonotype was seen many times. The chain carries TRBV30 and TRBJ2-5; a possible D gene is TRBD1 (6 bases). The germline V and J ends were trimmed by 8 bases and 5 bases, with 12 bases remaining between them. The CDR3 is 11 amino acids. The V gene's germline CDR1 is GTSNPN and CDR2 SVGIG (reference sequence). As DNA, the CDR3 is TGTGCCGGGGGACATCCGGAGACCCAGTACTTC. Translated: CAGGHPETQYF.

This clonotype has just a few counts. The J gene is TRBJ1-6, the V gene TRBV7-9; D is possibly TRBD1 (5 bases). V was shortened by 4 bases and J by 2 bases, with 9 bases between the two germline ends. This CDR3 is 15 amino acids long. Germline CDR1 reads SEHNR; CDR2 reads FQNEAQ (reference sequence). CDR3 coding DNA: TGTGCCAGCAGCTCCTCGGACACCTATAATTCACCCCTCCACTTT. Amino acids: CASSSSDTYNSPLHF.

In this sample, this clonotype turned up a few times. The chain uses TRBV10-3 and TRBJ1-2, with D unresolved. Trimming pared 0 bases from V and 11 bases from J, leaving 7 bases between. CDR3 size: 11 residues. CDR1 ENHRY and CDR2 SYGVKD come from the germline V gene. CDR3 residues: CAISESTVYTF. Here the CDR3 DNA reads TGTGCCATCAGTGAGTCGACGGTGTACACCTTC.